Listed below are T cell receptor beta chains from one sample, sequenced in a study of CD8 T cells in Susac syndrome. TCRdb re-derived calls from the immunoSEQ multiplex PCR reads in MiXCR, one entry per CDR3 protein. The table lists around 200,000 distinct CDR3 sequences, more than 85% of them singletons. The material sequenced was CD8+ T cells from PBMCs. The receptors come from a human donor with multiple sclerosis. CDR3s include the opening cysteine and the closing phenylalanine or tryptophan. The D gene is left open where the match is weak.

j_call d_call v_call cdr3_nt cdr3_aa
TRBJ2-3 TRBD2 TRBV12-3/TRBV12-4 TGTGCCAGCAGTTTTCCGGGACTAGCGGGGGGTACGCAGTATTTT CASSFPGLAGGTQYF
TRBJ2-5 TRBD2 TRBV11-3 TGTGCCAGCAGCCCCGGGGGGGTAGAGACCCAGTACTTC CASSPGGVETQYF
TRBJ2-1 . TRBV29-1 TGCAGCGCCATCGAGACTAGCTCCTACAATGAGCAGTTCTTC CSAIETSSYNEQFF
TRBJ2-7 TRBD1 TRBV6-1 TGTGCCAGCAGTGAAGGACAGGGGGCCAGCGAGCAGTACTTC CASSEGQGASEQYF
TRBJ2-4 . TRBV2 TGTGCCAGCAGTGTGTTCAGCACAGTAGCCAAAAACATTCAGTACTTC CASSVFSTVAKNIQYF
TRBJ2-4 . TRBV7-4 TGTGCCAGCAGCTTCTCACCACCGGGTCCCAAAAACATTCAGTACTTC CASSFSPPGPKNIQYF
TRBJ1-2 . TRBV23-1 TGCGCCAGCAGTCACCCAAAACAGGGAGGCGGCGGCTACACCTTC CASSHPKQGGGGYTF
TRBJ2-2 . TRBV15 TGTGCCACCAGCATCTTGAAGGCCGGGGAGCTGTTTTTT CATSILKAGELFF
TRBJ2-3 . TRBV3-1 TGTGCCAGCAGCCAAGAATCCGCAGATACGCAGTATTTT CASSQESADTQYF
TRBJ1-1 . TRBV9 TGTGCCAGCAGCGGGGGGGGACGCCCCCAGGGTGAAGCTTTCTTT CASSGGGRPQGEAFF
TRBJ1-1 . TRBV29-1 TGCAGCGTTGAATCTTGGACAGAATTTAACACTGAAGCTTTCTTT CSVESWTEFNTEAFF
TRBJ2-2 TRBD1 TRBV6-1 TGTGCCACCCTTCGACAGGGGCCCTCGGCGGGGACCGGGGAGCTGTTTTTT CATLRQGPSAGTGELFF
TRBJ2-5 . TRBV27 TGTGCCAGCAGTTCCTTCTCGGGTCAAGAGACCCAGTACTTC CASSSFSGQETQYF
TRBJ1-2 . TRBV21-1 TGTGCCAGCAGCAAAGAAGAGGGGGTTGATGGCTACACCTTC CASSKEEGVDGYTF
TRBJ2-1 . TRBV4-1 TGCGCCAGCAGCCAAGCTAGGGGGGATCTCAATGAGCAGTTCTTC CASSQARGDLNEQFF